The 7 T cell receptor beta chains presented below share a single source sample, sequenced in a study of blood T cell repertoires in COVID-19. TCRdb keeps only in-frame clones here, not all; method: immunoSEQ multiplex PCR. The table shows roughly 86,000 clones, with roughly 91% occurring only once. The sample was peripheral blood. The receptors were sampled from a woman in her 50s in a cohort sampled during active COVID-19.

J is TRBJ2-7 and V is TRBV6-1; TRBD1 matches at 8 bases. The CDR3 extends over 17 amino acids. Unmatched junction bases numbered 14, after V lost 3 bases and J lost 4 bases. Germline loops: CDR1 MNHNS, CDR2 SASEGT. CDR3 sequence: CASSDMWGRTGLYEQYF. CDR3 coding DNA: TGTGCCAGCAGTGATATGTGGGGGAGGACAGGGCTATACGAGCAGTACTTC.

The chain carries TRBV11-2 and TRBJ1-2; 7 bases align to TRBD1. Trimming at V came to 4 bases and at J to 8 bases, leaving 10 bases not matched to a gene. CDR3 length: 14 residues. Germline lookup yields CDR1 SGHAT and CDR2 FQNNGV. The CDR3 spells CASSSLDRAGGYTF. CDR3 bases: TGTGCCAGCAGCTCCCTAGACAGGGCGGGAGGCTACACCTTC.

This rearrangement joins TRBV7-9 to TRBJ2-7; possibly TRBD1 for D (5 bases). The V and J ends lost 6 bases and 3 bases respectively, with 9 bases between them. This CDR3 has 12 amino acids. CDR1 SEHNR and CDR2 FQNEAQ come from the germline V gene (reference sequence). The CDR3 DNA is TGTGCCAGCAGTCAGCAGGGCTACGAGCAGTACTTC. Encoded protein: CASSQQGYEQYF.

This clone has only one observation. The V gene is TRBV29-1, the J gene TRBJ2-7; 8 bases map to TRBD2. The germline V gene encodes CDR1 SQVTM and CDR2 ANQGSEA. V shed 3 bases and J 0 bases; nucleotides not matched to a gene: 4. This CDR3 is built from 14 residues. The CDR3, as DNA: TGCAGCGTTGATGTGAGCGGGAGCTCCTACGAGCAGTACTTC. Translating gives CSVDVSGSSYEQYF.

The chain carries TRBV2 and TRBJ2-5; 7 nucleotides agree with TRBD2. The CDR3 consists of 14 residues. Germline values: CDR1 SNHLY, CDR2 FYNNEI. J was trimmed by 5 bases and V by 7 bases; bases with no gene match: 10. The DNA for the CDR3 is TGTGCCAGCAACCCTAGGACTAGTTCGGAGACCCAGTACTTC. It specifies CASNPRTSSETQYF.

In this sample, this clone turned up once. The V and J genes are TRBV19 and TRBJ1-3; tentative D call: TRBD1 (5 bases). CDR3 length equals 18 residues. CDR1 and CDR2 (germline): LNHDA, SQIVND (reference sequence). V lost 0 bases and J lost 0, with 15 bases in between. CDR3 loop: CASSIDHWGGNSGNTIYF. The CDR3 nucleotides read TGTGCCAGTAGTATAGATCATTGGGGCGGCAACTCTGGAAACACCATATATTTT.

V gene TRBV10-1 combines with J gene TRBJ2-7, with a tentative D call TRBD2 (5 bases). This CDR3 region has 9 residues. Germline loops: CDR1 WNHNN, CDR2 SYGVQD (reference sequence). Trimming took off 6 bases at V and 12 bases at J, with 9 bases between the two ends. As DNA, the CDR3 is TGCGCCAGCAGGGACTGTAGGTACTTC. Translating it yields CASRDCRYF.